The rows below give T cell receptor beta chains drawn from one sample of a study of CXCR3-negative and CXCR3-positive naive CD8 T cells. TCRdb re-called the 5' RACE reads, yielding one record per CDR3 amino acid sequence without DNA. The sample has about 130,000 distinct CDR3 sequences. The sequenced material came from naive CXCR3- CD8+ T cells from blood. The receptors derive from a human donor in good health. Some clones in this sample may be carry-over from other donors' samples. The CDR3 runs from the conserved cysteine through the conserved F or W.

cdr3_aa j_call cdr3_length v_call
CASSLWGADGYTF TRBJ1-2 13 TRBV11-2
CASSERTAYEQYF TRBJ2-7 13 TRBV28
CASSLVPSGRMAEQFF TRBJ2-1 16 TRBV11-2
CASEPLQGSTDTQYF TRBJ2-3 15 TRBV27
CASSLVSLAYEQYF TRBJ2-7 14 TRBV28
CASSNDRGPYNEQFF TRBJ2-1 15 TRBV5-1
CASGNLHAGSYNEQFF TRBJ2-1 16 TRBV28
CSAKGLAGVNEQFF TRBJ2-1 14 TRBV20-1
CASSLEFHNEQFF TRBJ2-1 13 TRBV5-1
CASSQEVSDTQYF TRBJ2-3 13 TRBV14
CASSSMGGTEAFF TRBJ1-1 13 TRBV6-2/TRBV6-3
CASSRQGAGTEAFF TRBJ1-1 14 TRBV19
CSVEGREGEKLFF TRBJ1-4 13 TRBV29-1
CASSPVGGQGVIEAFF TRBJ1-1 16 TRBV7-2
CASSQEGGASWGGELFF TRBJ2-2 17 TRBV4-1